This is a list of T cell receptor beta chains from one sample in a study of shared clonotypes between healthy human individuals. TCRdb's table, derived via immunoSEQ multiplex PCR, lists solely in-frame clones and lacks some. The sample has roughly 2,000,000 clones, approximately 94% seen once. Sequencing used naive CD8+ T cells sorted from blood. The receptor source for this set is a man younger than 35 in good health. CDR3s leave out the opening cysteine and the closing phenylalanine or tryptophan. Fields, in order: V gene, J gene, CDR3 protein.

TRBV5-8	TRBJ2-7	ASSLTGREGYEQY
TRBV4-1	TRBJ2-7	ASSHPSGGYEQY
TRBV6-1	TRBJ2-1	ASSDVTSGIYNEQF
TRBV25-1	TRBJ2-1	ASSEGPILGNEQF
TRBV4-1	TRBJ2-2	ASSPRTSGAAGELF
TRBV6-5	TRBJ2-1	ASSYSGGGSYNEQF
TRBV6-6	TRBJ2-7	ASSYLADYEQY
TRBV13	TRBJ2-1	ASSLGRWEDEQF
TRBV13	TRBJ2-2	ASAGAGELF
TRBV5-4	TRBJ2-3	ASSLDRTIPDTQY
TRBV29-1	TRBJ2-7	SILTGVAYEQY
TRBV27	TRBJ1-1	ASSSWGRTEAF
TRBV2	TRBJ2-1	ASSEIAGGQNEQF
TRBV4-3	TRBJ2-5	ASSQARTTVGKETQY
TRBV2	TRBJ2-3	ASSEASTDTQY
TRBV6-6	TRBJ2-7	ASSWDRGSYEQY
TRBV12-5	TRBJ2-1	ARGSSFNEQF
TRBV7-9	TRBJ1-1	ASSLEKMMNTEAF
TRBV7-2	TRBJ1-1	ASTLRGVTNTEAF
TRBV2	TRBJ2-3	ASRDEMLLAGDTDTQY
TRBV27	TRBJ2-3	ASSLAGTARPDTQY
TRBV4-3	TRBJ1-4	ASSRTGGATNEKLF
TRBV29-1	TRBJ1-2	SVEYGMAVYGYT
TRBV7-9	TRBJ2-1	ASSLRVVGNEQF
TRBV21-1	TRBJ2-7	ASRPGDEQY
TRBV4-3	TRBJ1-2	ASSQEGGGIDYGYT